This entry features one TCR beta chain sequence. 13 Jbeta primers and 60 Vbeta primers were used for the PCR. Here immunoSEQ multiplex PCR was the method, and the copy in TCRdb shows in-frame clones only, minus some. This table has 91,000 or so clones, roughly 72% appearing once. Germline V gene lookup returns CDR1 MDHEN and CDR2 SYDVKM. V was trimmed by 7 bases and J by 5 bases, leaving 14 bases between them. The CDR3 is made up of 13 amino acids. This sample was taken from a study of cytomegalovirus exposure and HLA in healthy donors. Study context: Unique TCRs numbering 75 million to 95 million, obtained from HLA-typed donors, made up an early data release.

The source of this sequence is a man aged 25 to 40 in good health and CMV-seropositive. Sequenced sample: PBMCs. The rearrangement uses TRBV28 and TRBJ1-2; possibly TRBD1 for D (6 bases). This chain's CDR3 is CASIGTKHYGYTF. The CDR3 DNA reads TGTGCCAGCATAGGGACAAAGCATTATGGCTACACCTTC.